What follows are 31 T cell receptor beta chains derived from one specimen sequenced in a study of blood T cell repertoires in COVID-19. This table comes from immunoSEQ multiplex PCR, and its TCRdb copy is limited to in-frame clones, with some not included. Among about 270,000 clones, more than 75% were seen once, and the ten largest hold approximately 9.4%. Source material: peripheral blood. The receptors were sampled from a man aged 35-49 years who had recovered from COVID-19.

The CDR3 region is CASSVTVWNEQFF. CDR3 sequence (DNA): TGTGCCAGCAGTGTGACAGTTTGGAATGAGCAGTTCTTC. This chain joins TRBV12-3 or TRBV12-4 and TRBJ2-1; maybe TRBD1 (5 bases). The CDR3 is 13 amino acids. The ends were cut back, 5 bases at V and 7 bases at J, with 12 bases in the middle.

The rearrangement uses TRBV21-1 and TRBJ2-2; no check of the table's D call, TRBD2, against the DNA was made. TRBV21-1 is flagged as a pseudogene. The CDR3 has 21 amino acids. The CDR3 here is CASSTPPPPSGGGCDTGELFF. The DNA for the CDR3 is TGTGCCAGCAGCACCCCTCCCCCTCCTAGCGGGGGAGGGTGCGACACCGGGGAGCTGTTTTTT.

The chain joins TRBV4-2 to TRBJ2-7; the match to TRBD2 covers 9 bases. V lost 0 bases to trimming and J lost 4 bases; unmatched junction nucleotides: 7. CDR1 LGHNA and CDR2 YNFKEQ come from the germline V gene. This CDR3 is built from 16 residues. CDR3 nucleotide sequence: TGTGCCAGCAGCCAAGAGTTGCGGGAGGGCCGATACGAGCAGTACTTC. Protein product: CASSQELREGRYEQYF.

V is TRBV10-2 and J is TRBJ2-7; TRBD1 matches at 8 bases. Germline CDR1 WSHSY, CDR2 SAAADI. This CDR3 comprises 14 residues. The junction had 6 bases not matched to a gene; V was cut back by 4 bases and J by 4 bases. The CDR3 DNA is TGCGCCAGCAGTGTTTCGCAGGGGGCATACGAGCAGTACTTC. It specifies CASSVSQGAYEQYF.

The chain has TRBV25-1 and TRBJ1-2, with 9 bases lining up with TRBD1. The CDR3 totals 15 residues. Germline V lookup: CDR1 MGHDK, CDR2 SYGVNS. Trimming took 3 bases from V and 7 from J; bases not matched to a gene: 9. The CDR3 here is CASSEWGQGSRGYTF. The CDR3 bases are TGTGCCAGCAGTGAGTGGGGACAGGGTTCTCGTGGCTACACCTTC.

The V call is TRBV4-3, the J call TRBJ2-5; a weak D match, TRBD1 (6 bases). This CDR3 region has 16 residues. CDR1 is LGHNA, CDR2 YSLEER, per germline. V gave up 1 base and J gave up 7 bases, with 19 bases separating them. The CDR3 sequence: CASSQGDTGWGATQYF. The CDR3, as DNA: TGCGCCAGCAGCCAAGGGGACACAGGGTGGGGAGCGACCCAGTACTTC.

The gene calls are TRBV7-9 and TRBJ2-3, with a possible D match to TRBD1 (6 bases). Per germline, CDR1 SEHNR and CDR2 FQNEAQ (reference sequence). This CDR3 spans 15 amino acids. The V and J ends lost 5 bases and 2 bases respectively, with 14 bases between them. The chain's CDR3 is CASSPTGIITDTQYF. For the CDR3, the DNA is TGTGCCAGCAGCCCTACAGGGATAATCACAGATACGCAGTATTTT. Based on the CDR3 plus reference TRBV7-9 and TRBJ2-3, the full variable domain is DTGVSQNPRHKITKRGQNVTFRCDPISEHNRLYWYRQTLGQGPEFLTYFQNEAQLEKSRLLSDRFSAERPKGSFSTLEIQRTEQGDSAMYLCASSPTGIITDTQYFGPGTRLTVL.

This sequence joins TRBV6-5 and TRBJ2-1; 8 bases align to TRBD2. Germline CDR1 and CDR2: MNHEY and SVGAGI. The trim removed 6 bases at V and 8 bases at J, leaving 12 bases unmatched. This CDR3 comprises 15 residues. CDR3 protein: CASRRPGLDLHEQFF. CDR3 coding DNA: TGTGCCAGCAGGAGACCGGGACTAGACCTCCATGAGCAGTTCTTC.

The V gene is TRBV19, the J gene TRBJ2-7; D gene unclear. Germline CDR1 reads LNHDA; CDR2 reads SQIVND (reference sequence). The CDR3 covers 14 residues. V dropped 2 bases and J dropped 2 bases, with 10 bases sitting between them. The CDR3 DNA reads as TGTGCCAGTAGTATAAGTGGCAGGCCCTACGAGCAGTACTTC. It encodes CASSISGRPYEQYF.

This clone was recorded a few times. The chain is built from TRBV7-8 and TRBJ1-2; the D gene is possibly TRBD1 (6 bases). Deletions cut 3 bases from V and 2 bases from J, with 7 bases between. This CDR3 comprises 13 residues. CDR1 is SGHVS, CDR2 FQNEAQ, per germline. The CDR3 DNA follows: TGTGCCAGCAGCTTGGGACACAACTATGGCTACACCTTC. It yields the protein CASSLGHNYGYTF.

The chain uses TRBV4-3 and TRBJ1-5; 8 positions match TRBD1. Trimming took 6 bases from V and 2 from J; bases not matched to a gene: 9. Germline V gene data show CDR1 as LGHNA and CDR2 as YSLEER. The CDR3 extends over 16 amino acids. The CDR3 bases are TGCGCCAGCAGAGAGTCGACAGGGGCCCGCAATCAGCCCCAGCATTTT. Residues: CASRESTGARNQPQHF.

V and J are TRBV5-1 and TRBJ2-5; TRBD2 is a possible D gene (6 bases). From germline, CDR1 is SGHRS and CDR2 YFSETQ. The CDR3 covers 17 residues. V was clipped by 4 bases and J by 4 bases, with 23 bases between them. CDR3 nucleotides: TGCGCCAGCAGCCCCCAAGCGGGCACTCTTCTTCTAGAGACCCAGTACTTC. The encoded protein is CASSPQAGTLLLETQYF.

The chain links TRBV30 to TRBJ2-3, with D possibly TRBD1 on 5 matching bases. The CDR3 runs to 14 residues. In germline, CDR1 is GTSNPN, CDR2 SVGIG (reference sequence). V was shortened by 2 bases and J by 1 base, with 10 bases between the two germline ends. The CDR3 sequence is CAWSYGARTDTQYF. The CDR3 region has the DNA TGTGCCTGGAGTTATGGGGCGCGCACAGATACGCAGTATTTT.

The chain combines TRBV6-2 or TRBV6-3 with TRBJ1-5; D gene unclear. The CDR3 spans 14 residues. Germline CDR1 MNHEY, CDR2 SVGEGT. Trimming left V 6 bases short and J 0 bases short, with 9 bases between. CDR3 bases: TGTGCCAGCAGCCCTACAAATAGCAATCAGCCCCAGCATTTT. Protein product: CASSPTNSNQPQHF.

The chain has TRBV27 and TRBJ2-5, with D maybe TRBD2 (6 bases). Per the germline V gene, CDR1 is MNHEY and CDR2 is SMNVEV (reference sequence). This CDR3 spans 15 amino acids. Trimming took 2 bases from V and 2 from J, leaving 12 bases between them. The CDR3 DNA is TGTGCCAGCAGTTTAATTTCCCGGGGGCAAGAGACCCAGTACTTC. Its protein is CASSLISRGQETQYF.

The chain couples TRBV6-5 to TRBJ2-3, with D tentatively TRBD1 (6 bases). The CDR3 spans 14 residues. Per the germline V gene, CDR1 is MNHEY and CDR2 is SVGAGI. V was shortened by 6 bases and J by 2 bases, with 12 bases between the two germline ends. CDR3 coding DNA: TGTGCCAGCAGGACAACAGGGTTCACAGATACGCAGTATTTT. This translates into CASRTTGFTDTQYF.

This chain joins TRBV12-3 or TRBV12-4 and TRBJ2-7; weak D call: TRBD2 (6 bases). The CDR3 consists of 13 residues. V was cut by 3 bases and J by 3 bases, with 9 bases left in between. CDR3 DNA sequence: TGTGCCAGCAGTTTGCGGCGGGGCTACGAGCAGTACTTC. As protein: CASSLRRGYEQYF.

The CDR3 reads CASSSSSGSLSYEQYF. The CDR3 coding sequence is TGCGCCAGCAGTTCCTCTAGCGGGAGTTTGTCCTACGAGCAGTACTTC. This chain uses TRBV5-1 with TRBJ2-7; TRBD2 aligns across 10 bases. This CDR3 spans 16 amino acids. Germline CDR1 and CDR2: SGHRS and YFSETQ. Trimming at V came to 5 bases and at J to 1 base, leaving 9 bases not matched to a gene.

The J gene is TRBJ1-1, the V gene TRBV5-4; unclear D gene. Germline V gives CDR1 SGHNT, CDR2 YYREEE (reference sequence). This CDR3 region has 14 residues. V lost 3 bases and J 0 bases, leaving 9 bases between the germline ends. CDR3 residues: CASSSPGLNTEAFF. For the CDR3, the DNA is TGTGCCAGCAGCTCGCCAGGCTTGAACACTGAAGCTTTCTTT.

J is TRBJ1-3 and V is TRBV19, with unresolved D. The V gene's germline CDR1 is LNHDA and CDR2 SQIVND (reference sequence). CDR3 length: 14 amino acids. V was pared by 5 bases and J by 0 bases, with 8 bases between. CDR3 sequence: CASSWADSGNTIYF. The CDR3 DNA is TGTGCCAGTAGTTGGGCAGACTCTGGAAACACCATATATTTT.

The genes are TRBV19 and TRBJ2-7, with D tentatively TRBD2 (5 bases). CDR1 is LNHDA and CDR2 is SQIVND in the germline V gene (reference sequence). This CDR3 has 14 residues. V was cut by 2 bases and J by 2 bases, with 10 bases left in between. For the CDR3, the DNA is TGTGCCAGTAGTATACGGAGGTCCCCCTACGAGCAGTACTTC. It yields the protein CASSIRRSPYEQYF.

This rearrangement joins TRBV6-6 to TRBJ2-1; 11 bases agree with TRBD2. The CDR3 has 15 residues. V dropped 0 bases and J dropped 8; count of bases not matched to a gene: 3. CDR1 is MNHNY and CDR2 is SVGAGI in the germline V gene (reference sequence). The CDR3 region has the DNA TGTGCCAGCAGTTACTCGGAACTAGCGGGGGATGAGCAGTTCTTC. It codes for CASSYSELAGDEQFF.

The rearrangement joins TRBV7-3 to TRBJ2-5, with 10 bases lining up with TRBD2. The trim removed 5 bases at V and 5 bases at J, leaving 8 bases unmatched. The germline CDR1 and CDR2 sequences are SGHTA and FQGTGA. The CDR3 spans 15 residues. CDR3 coding DNA: TGTGCCAGCAGCCCTAGCGGGAGAGCCCAGGAGACCCAGTACTTC. This gives the protein CASSPSGRAQETQYF. The entire variable domain, with the rest obtained from reference TRBV7-3 and TRBJ2-5, is as follows: GAGVSQTPSNKVTEKGKYVELRCDPISGHTALYWYRQSLGQGPEFLIYFQGTGAADDSGLPNDRFFAVRPEGSVSTLKIQRTERGDSAVYLCASSPSGRAQETQYFGPGTRLLVL.

The V gene is TRBV29-1, the J gene TRBJ1-1; TRBD1 aligns across 9 bases. The CDR3 covers 14 residues. V shed 6 bases and J 6 bases; nucleotides not matched to a gene: 11. Germline V gene data show CDR1 as SQVTM and CDR2 as ANQGSEA. CDR3 bases: TGCAGCGTAGCAGGGACAGGGTTTGTATCTGAAGCTTTCTTT. Protein product: CSVAGTGFVSEAFF.

The chain joins TRBV2 to TRBJ2-5; a possible D gene is TRBD2 (6 bases). CDR1 and CDR2 from the germline V gene are SNHLY and FYNNEI. With 2 bases removed from V and 5 bases from J, the gap between germline ends came to 15 bases. The CDR3 spans 15 residues. DNA for the CDR3: TGTGCCAGCAGTGAAATTCTCGCGGGGCAGGAGACCCAGTACTTC. As protein: CASSEILAGQETQYF.

This clone was recorded once. The chain uses TRBV7-8 and TRBJ2-1; no clear D. CDR3 length equals 15 residues. Germline CDR1 and CDR2: SGHVS and FQNEAQ. Trimming left V 1 base short and J 5 bases short, with 12 bases between. The CDR3 DNA follows: TGTGCCAGCAGCTTAGGGAGCTCTATAAACAATGAGCAGTTCTTC. It encodes CASSLGSSINNEQFF. Drawing the rest from reference TRBV7-8 and TRBJ2-1, the complete variable domain is GAGVSQSPRYKVAKRGQDVALRCDPISGHVSLFWYQQALGQGPEFLTYFQNEAQLDKSGLPSDRFFAERPEGSVSTLKIQRTQQEDSAVYLCASSLGSSINNEQFFGPGTRLTVL.

This chain connects TRBV27 to TRBJ1-4; TRBD1 is a possible D gene (5 bases). Trimming removed 5 bases at V and 5 bases at J, with 15 bases between. The CDR3 totals 15 residues. CDR1 is MNHEY, CDR2 SMNVEV, per germline (reference sequence). CDR3 DNA: TGTGCCAGCAGTCCGTACGGGGGGGTAAATGAAAAACTGTTTTTT. Its translation: CASSPYGGVNEKLFF.

The V call is TRBV10-3, the J call TRBJ2-7; the match to TRBD2 covers 14 bases. Germline assignment: CDR1 ENHRY and CDR2 SYGVKD. The V segment lost 5 bases and the J segment 2 bases; nucleotides outside the gene matches: 11. This CDR3 region has 18 residues. This CDR3 reads CAISRTGTSGRGTYEQYF. The CDR3 DNA sequence: TGTGCCATCAGTAGAACCGGGACTAGCGGGAGAGGGACCTACGAGCAGTACTTC.

The chain joins TRBV7-7 to TRBJ2-5; D is perhaps TRBD1 (6 bases). This CDR3 is 14 amino acids long. Germline CDR1 is SSHAT and CDR2 is FNYEAQ (reference sequence). V lost 8 bases to trimming and J lost 5 bases, with 18 bases between them. The chain's CDR3 is CASATGKGLETQYF. The CDR3 region has the DNA TGTGCCAGCGCAACAGGGAAGGGTTTGGAGACCCAGTACTTC. The whole variable domain, filled in from reference TRBV7-7 and TRBJ2-5, reads GAGVSQSPRYKVTKRGQDVTLRCDPISSHATLYWYQQALGQGPEFLTYFNYEAQPDKSGLPSDRFSAERPEGSISTLTIQRTEQRDSAMYRCASATGKGLETQYFGPGTRLLVL.

The V and J genes are TRBV7-2 and TRBJ1-2; 7 nucleotides align to TRBD1. The germline V gene has CDR1 SGHTA and CDR2 FQGNSA. There are 15 residues in the CDR3. The ends lost 7 bases at V and 3 bases at J; junction bases unmatched: 11. CDR3 sequence: CASTINPQGDYGYTF. CDR3 nucleotide sequence: TGTGCCAGCACTATTAACCCCCAGGGGGACTATGGCTACACCTTC.

This clone appeared a single time. This chain connects TRBV30 to TRBJ2-3; TRBD1 aligns across 10 bases. CDR1 and CDR2 (germline): GTSNPN, SVGIG (reference sequence). The CDR3 spans 15 residues. Trimming at V came to 5 bases and at J to 2 bases, leaving 7 bases not matched to a gene. The CDR3 coding sequence is TGTGCCTGGGACCGGGACAGGGGCTCCACAGATACGCAGTATTTT. Translated, it gives CAWDRDRGSTDTQYF.